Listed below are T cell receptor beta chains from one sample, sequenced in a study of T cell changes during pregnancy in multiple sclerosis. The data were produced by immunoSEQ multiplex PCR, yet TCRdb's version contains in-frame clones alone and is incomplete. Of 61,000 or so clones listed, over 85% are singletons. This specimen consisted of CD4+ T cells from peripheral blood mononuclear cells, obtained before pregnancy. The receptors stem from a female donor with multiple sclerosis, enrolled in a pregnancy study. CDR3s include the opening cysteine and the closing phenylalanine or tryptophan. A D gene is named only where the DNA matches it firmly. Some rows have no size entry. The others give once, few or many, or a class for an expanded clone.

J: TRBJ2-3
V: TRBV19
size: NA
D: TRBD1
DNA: TGTGCCAGTAGTTTGGACAGGGCCCACACAGATACGCAGTATTTT
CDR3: CASSLDRAHTDTQYF

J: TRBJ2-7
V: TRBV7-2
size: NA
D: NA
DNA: TGTGCCAGCAGCTTAGCCGAAGGGGGCTACGAGCAGTACTTC
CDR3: CASSLAEGGYEQYF

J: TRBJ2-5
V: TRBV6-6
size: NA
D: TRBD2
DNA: TGTGCCAGTTCCGAGCGGGGGGGGAAAGAGACCCAGTACTTC
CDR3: CASSERGGKETQYF

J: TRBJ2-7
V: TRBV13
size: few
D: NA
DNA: TGTGCCAGCAGCTTAGGGACTATCTACGAGCAGTACTTC
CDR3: CASSLGTIYEQYF

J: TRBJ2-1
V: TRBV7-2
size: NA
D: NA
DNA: TGTGCCAGCAGCTTAGGGTTGGGGGGAGGTATTCGGAATGAGCAGTTCTTC
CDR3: CASSLGLGGGIRNEQFF

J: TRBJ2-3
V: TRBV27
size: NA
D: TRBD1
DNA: TGTGCCAGCAGTCGTTGGGGGGCCGGGACAGGGAATTCAGATACGCAGTATTTT
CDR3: CASSRWGAGTGNSDTQYF

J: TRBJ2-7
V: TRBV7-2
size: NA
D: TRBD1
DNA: TGTGCCAGCAGCCGGGACAGGGATCTCCACGAGCAGTACTTC
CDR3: CASSRDRDLHEQYF

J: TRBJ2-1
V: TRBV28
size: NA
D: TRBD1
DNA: TGTGCCAGCAGGCCGGGACAGGGGATAAGGGCCTACAATGAGCAGTTCTTC
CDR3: CASRPGQGIRAYNEQFF

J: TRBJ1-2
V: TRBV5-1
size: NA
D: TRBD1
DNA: TGCGCCAGCAGCTCCGGACAGGCGGTTAGGGGCTACACCTTC
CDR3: CASSSGQAVRGYTF

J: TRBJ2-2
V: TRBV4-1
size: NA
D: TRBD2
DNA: TGCGCCAGCAGCCAAAATTCCCAGGGAGGGAGGGAGCTGTTTTTT
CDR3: CASSQNSQGGRELFF

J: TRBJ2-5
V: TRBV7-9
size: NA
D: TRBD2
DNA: TGTGCCAGCAGGGGGGCTAGCGGGTCCCAAGAGACCCAGTACTTC
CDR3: CASRGASGSQETQYF

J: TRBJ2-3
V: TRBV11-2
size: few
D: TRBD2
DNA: TGTGCCAGCAGCTTCACTAGCGGGACGGAAGATACGCAGTATTTT
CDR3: CASSFTSGTEDTQYF

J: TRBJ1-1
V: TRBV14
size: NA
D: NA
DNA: TGTGCCAGCAGCCCGTCCCTGTGGAACACTGAAGCTTTCTTT
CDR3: CASSPSLWNTEAFF

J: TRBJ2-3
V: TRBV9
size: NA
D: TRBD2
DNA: TGTGCCAGCAGCGTAGGCGGTAGCGGGAGAGGGGCCTTCAGTACAGATACGCAGTATTTT
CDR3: CASSVGGSGRGAFSTDTQYF

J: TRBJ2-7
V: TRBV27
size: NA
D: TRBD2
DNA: TGTGCCAGCAGAGAAAGCGGGAGAGACGAGCAGTACTTC
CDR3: CASRESGRDEQYF

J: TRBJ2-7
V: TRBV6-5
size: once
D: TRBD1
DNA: TGTGCCAGCAGCCGGGCGCAGGGGGTAAGCGAGCAGTACTTC
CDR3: CASSRAQGVSEQYF

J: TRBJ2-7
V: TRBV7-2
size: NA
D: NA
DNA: TGTGCCAGCAGCCTTACCTACGAGCAGTACTTC
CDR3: CASSLTYEQYF

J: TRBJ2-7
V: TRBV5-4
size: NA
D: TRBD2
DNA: TGTGCCAGCAGCTTTGGCGGGGGAGGACTAGGCTACGAGCAGTACTTC
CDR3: CASSFGGGGLGYEQYF

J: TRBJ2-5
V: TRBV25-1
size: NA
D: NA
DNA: TGTGCCAGCAGTGAGGTTGGGCAGGGAGAGACCCAGTACTTC
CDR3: CASSEVGQGETQYF

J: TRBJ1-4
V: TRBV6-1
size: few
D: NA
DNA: TGTGCCAGCAGTGAAGCCGATGGTGGCAGCTTCTCGGGAACTAATGAAAAACTGTTTTTT
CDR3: CASSEADGGSFSGTNEKLFF

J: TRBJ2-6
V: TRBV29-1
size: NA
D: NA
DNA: TGCAGCGCCGGGAACCTTAACTCTGGGGCCAACGTCCTGACTTTC
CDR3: CSAGNLNSGANVLTF

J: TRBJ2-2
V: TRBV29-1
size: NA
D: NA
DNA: TGCAGCGTTGGGGGGGGGCAGGGTAACACCGGGGAGCTGTTTTTT
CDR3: CSVGGGQGNTGELFF